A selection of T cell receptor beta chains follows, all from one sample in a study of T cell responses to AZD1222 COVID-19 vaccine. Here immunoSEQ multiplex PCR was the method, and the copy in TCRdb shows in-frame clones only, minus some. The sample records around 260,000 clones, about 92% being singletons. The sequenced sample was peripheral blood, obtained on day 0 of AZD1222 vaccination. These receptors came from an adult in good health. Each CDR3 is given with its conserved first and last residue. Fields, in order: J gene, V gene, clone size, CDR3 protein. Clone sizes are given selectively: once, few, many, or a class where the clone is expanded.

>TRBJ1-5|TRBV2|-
CASSQDQGVWQPQHF
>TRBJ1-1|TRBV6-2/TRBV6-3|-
CASSSLQLNTEAFF
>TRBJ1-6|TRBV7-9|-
CASSLRGDGRNSPLHF
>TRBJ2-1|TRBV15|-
CATSRTVNEQFF
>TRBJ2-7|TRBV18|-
CASSPGRNYEQYF
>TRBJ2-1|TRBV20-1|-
CSAPDNNEQFF
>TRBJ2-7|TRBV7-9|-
CASSSDDPGLAGRYEQYF
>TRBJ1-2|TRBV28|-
CASSLRHGGYTF
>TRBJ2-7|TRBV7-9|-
CASSKGTSGTEWEQYF
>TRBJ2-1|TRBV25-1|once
CASSASSAKRQFF
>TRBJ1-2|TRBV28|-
CASSFQGFRYGYTF
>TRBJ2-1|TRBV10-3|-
CAISGMGTSGGSSYNEQFF
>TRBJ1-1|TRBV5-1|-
CASSLQGADTEAFF
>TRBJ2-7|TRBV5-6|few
CASSLAPKIWRLSYEQYF
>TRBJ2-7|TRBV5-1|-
CASSPSGGSKYEQYF
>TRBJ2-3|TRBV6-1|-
CASSEVWGGRTDTQYF
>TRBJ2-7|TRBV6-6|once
CASSYGGFTYEQYF
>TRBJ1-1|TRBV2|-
CASSGTGEAFF
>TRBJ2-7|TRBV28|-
CASSLTPVYEQYF
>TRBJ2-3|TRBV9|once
CASSVEAGYTDTQYF
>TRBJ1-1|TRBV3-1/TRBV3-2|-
CASSQGTRTEAFF
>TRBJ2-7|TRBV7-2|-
CASSPPGQGYEQYF
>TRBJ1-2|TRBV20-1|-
CSASEGLGYTF
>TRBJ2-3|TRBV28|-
CASRPAGISNTQYF
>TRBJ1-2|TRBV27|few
CATRGGYGYTF
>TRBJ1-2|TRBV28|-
CASSRREDGYTF
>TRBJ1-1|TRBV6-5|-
CASSLDSLGAEAFF
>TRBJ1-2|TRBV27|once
CASSPGGVGGYTF
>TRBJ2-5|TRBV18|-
CASSLEETQYF
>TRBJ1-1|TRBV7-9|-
CASSFISRMNTEAFF
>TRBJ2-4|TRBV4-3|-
CASSQDRDRRYIQYF
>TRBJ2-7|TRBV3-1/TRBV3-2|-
CASSYGQGSFYEQYF
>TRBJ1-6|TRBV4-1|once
CASASFGPSNSPLHF
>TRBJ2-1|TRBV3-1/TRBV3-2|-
CASSQRGAAGNEQFF
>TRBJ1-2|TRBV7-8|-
CASSSGTGGAYGYTF
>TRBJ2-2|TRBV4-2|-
CASSQDPSGSVGELFF
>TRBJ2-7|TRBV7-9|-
CASSGDAYEQYF
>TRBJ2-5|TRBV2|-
CASSMTSGQETQYF
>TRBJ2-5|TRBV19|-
CASNKLGGGRETQYF
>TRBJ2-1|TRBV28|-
CASSFPGTSLYNEQFF
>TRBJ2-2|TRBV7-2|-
CASSPRPPSTGELFF
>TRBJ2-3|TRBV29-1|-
CSAGATDTQYF
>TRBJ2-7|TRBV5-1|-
CASSLGGGLSYEQYF
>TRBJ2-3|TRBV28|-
CATEGRGRDTQYF
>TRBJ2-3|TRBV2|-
CASRRTGLYPDTQYF
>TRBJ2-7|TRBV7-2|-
CASRLGLANYEQYF
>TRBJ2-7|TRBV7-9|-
CASSTRQDEQYF
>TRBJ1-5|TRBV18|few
CASSPGQPYSNQPQHF
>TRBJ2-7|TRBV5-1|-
CASSSRVGYEQYF
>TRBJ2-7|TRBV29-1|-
CSVLTTTSYEQYF
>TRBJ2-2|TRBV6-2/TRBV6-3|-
CASSWDIVTGELFF
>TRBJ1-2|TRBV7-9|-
CASSLQSRGAGGYGYTF
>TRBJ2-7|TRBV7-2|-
CASGKDRGGSAEQYF
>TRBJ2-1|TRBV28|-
CASSTGQGYNEQFF
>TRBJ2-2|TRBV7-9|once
CATFTGELFF
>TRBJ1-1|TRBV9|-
CASSASKETEAFF
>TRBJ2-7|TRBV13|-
CASSSGLVISYEQYF